What follows describes a single T cell receptor (beta chain). Its antigen is currently not known. There are no base qualities to consult, and no much larger clone falls within one base. This sample was included in a study of T-cell reconstitution after alpha-beta-depleted transplantation in children (TCRdb year 2016). The study in broad terms: Using TCR repertoire profiling, the study quantitatively followed how T-cell immune reconstitution unfolded in children after TCRalphabeta/CD19-depleted allogeneic hematopoietic cell transplantation. Broader findings and caveats from the paper: The high TCRbeta diversity at day 60 in some patients was ascribed to recipient T cells and intrathymic progenitors that had survived conditioning. The apparently early alphabetaT-cell count recovery about two months after transplant was reportedly dependent on only several hundred rapidly expanded clones derived from non-depleted graft cells. Over subsequent months, a decline in hyperexpanded clone frequencies was noted, and after one year, T-cell counts and TCRbeta diversity were mostly ascribed to newly produced T cells.

According to the study, the label for this sample's treatment or condition signals: allogeneic hematopoietic cell transplantation with graft depleted of TCRalphabeta T cells and CD19 B cells. The children who served as transplant recipients had been given grafts of TCRalphabeta/CD19-depleted allogeneic hematopoietic cells. Spanning cysteine to phenylalanine, the CDR3 consists of 16 amino acids. The read is trimmed to its CDR3 DNA, 48 bases read in frame from base 1. V loses 3 bases at its end and J loses 2 bases; junction bases beyond the gene matches: 8. The library relied on PCR. TCRdb names Illumina HiSeq 2500 as the instrument used. To normalize quantification of the TCRbeta repertoire, the TCR libraries were built with molecular barcoding that relied on unique molecular identifiers. Clones were called with MiXCR by TCRdb after fastp trimmed the public reads at Q25, and only in-frame beta chains were retained. Each record represents a unique CDR3 protein, reported with the most common genes and DNA among its rows. The sample table contains about 830,000 distinct CDR3 sequences; only one count was recorded for 15% to 20% of them. The ten largest clones take up just under 5% of the sample.

The receptor chain draws on TRBV12-3 or TRBV12-4 and TRBJ2-7, with 9 bases in between that match TRBD2. The receptor was derived from a male patient under 18 who had a stem cell transplant for acute lymphoblastic leukemia, so the T cells may come from the graft donor. The input for sequencing was PBMCs, mostly from graft donor cells, taken 360 days after TCRalphabeta/CD19-depleted stem cell transplant. The CDR3 sequence is CASSFGGRARPYEQYF. Read as DNA, the sequence is TGTGCCAGCAGTTTCGGCGGGAGGGCCCGCCCCTACGAGCAGTACTTC.